What follows are 32 T cell receptor beta chains derived from one specimen sequenced in a study of T cell changes during pregnancy in multiple sclerosis. The table came from immunoSEQ multiplex PCR; TCRdb's copy has only in-frame clones and leaves some out. The table includes fewer than 40,000 clones, 89% detected once. The specimen comprised CD8+ T cells from peripheral blood mononuclear cells, sampled in the second trimester of pregnancy. Receptors originate from a female donor with multiple sclerosis, enrolled in a pregnancy study.

The rearrangement joins TRBV6-1 to TRBJ2-5; TRBD1 matches at 8 bases. There are 14 residues in the CDR3. V shed 5 bases, J shed 1 base, and the junction held 3 bases outside the gene matches. The V gene's germline CDR1 is MNHNS and CDR2 SASEGT. CDR3 coding DNA: TGTGCCAGCAGTTTTCAGGGGGCCCAAGAGACCCAGTACTTC. Translated, it gives CASSFQGAQETQYF.

This clone occurred a few times. The V call is TRBV11-2, the J call TRBJ2-7, with D maybe TRBD2 (6 bases). Germline-derived CDR1 and CDR2 are SGHAT and FQNNGV. V gave up 5 bases and J gave up 2 bases, with 13 bases separating them. This CDR3 contains 14 residues. CDR3 in amino acids: CASSVGGPTYEQYF. CDR3 DNA: TGTGCCAGCAGCGTTGGAGGGCCGACCTACGAGCAGTACTTC.

The chain is built from TRBV27 and TRBJ1-6, with no clear D. Germline CDR1 is MNHEY and CDR2 is SMNVEV (reference sequence). The CDR3 runs to 16 residues. Trimming stripped 6 bases from V and 0 bases from J, with 12 bases between. CDR3 sequence (DNA): TGTGCCAGCAGGGTGACACTTCACTCCTATAATTCACCCCTCCACTTT. Its translation: CASRVTLHSYNSPLHF.

The chain carries TRBV27 and TRBJ2-7; TRBD1 might be the D (5 bases). The V gene's germline CDR1 is MNHEY and CDR2 SMNVEV (reference sequence). V dropped 2 bases and J dropped 2 bases, with 10 bases sitting between them. This CDR3 has 14 residues. The CDR3 reads CASSLAGFPYEQYF. The CDR3 DNA follows: TGTGCCAGCAGTTTAGCAGGGTTTCCCTACGAGCAGTACTTC.

The table lists this clone with a count of one. This chain uses TRBV21-1 with TRBJ2-7; the D call TRBD1 from the table was never checked on the DNA. TRBV21-1 is given as a pseudogene. CDR3 length: 19 residues. The CDR3: CASSNPPARATGHAYEQYF. In nucleotides, the CDR3 is TGTGCCAGCAGCAACCCACCGGCTCGGGCAACGGGACATGCCTACGAGCAGTACTTC.

This sequence joins TRBV7-3 and TRBJ2-5, with unresolved D. There are 15 residues in the CDR3. Germline V gene sequence: CDR1 SGHTA, CDR2 FQGTGA. V lost 2 bases to trimming and J lost 2 bases, with 12 bases between them. The CDR3 nucleotides are TGTGCCAGCAGCTTAGGCGGCGGCAAACAAGAGACCCAGTACTTC. Its protein product is CASSLGGGKQETQYF.

The rearrangement joins TRBV9 to TRBJ2-3; D is perhaps TRBD1 (6 bases). The CDR3 length is 14 residues. Germline V lookup: CDR1 SGDLS, CDR2 YYNGEE. Between the trimmed V and J ends, which lost 3 bases and 6 bases, there was a span of 14 bases. CDR3 sequence: CASSGGGDRDTQYF. CDR3 bases: TGTGCCAGCAGCGGGGGTGGCGACAGGGATACGCAGTATTTT.

V usage is TRBV2 and J usage is TRBJ1-3; maybe TRBD1 (5 bases). The germline CDR1 and CDR2 sequences are SNHLY and FYNNEI. V was clipped by 10 bases and J by 3 bases, with 13 bases between them. The CDR3 length is 13 residues. DNA of the CDR3: TGTGCCACCGTGGGGCGGCGTGGAAACACCATATATTTT. It encodes CATVGRRGNTIYF.

The chain carries TRBV29-1 and TRBJ2-1, with 7 bases aligning to TRBD2. Germline lookup yields CDR1 SQVTM and CDR2 ANQGSEA. J was trimmed by 1 base and V by 0 bases; bases with no gene match: 6. The CDR3 is 16 amino acids. CDR3 sequence (DNA): TGCAGCGTTGAAGAAAGGCGGGAGAGGTCCTACAATGAGCAGTTCTTC. Amino acids: CSVEERRERSYNEQFF.

This clone was counted once. The V and J genes are TRBV14 and TRBJ1-1, with 10 bases fitting TRBD1. Germline V gene lookup returns CDR1 SGHDN and CDR2 FVKESK. The V gene end was trimmed by 4 bases and the J gene end by 6 bases; junction bases not matched to a gene: 8. The CDR3 length is 15 residues. CDR3 amino acids: CASSPRDRGVPEAFF. CDR3 sequence (DNA): TGTGCCAGCAGCCCCCGGGACAGGGGAGTGCCTGAAGCTTTCTTT.

The chain combines TRBV5-6 with TRBJ2-1; D unresolved. The CDR3 extends over 17 amino acids. Germline V gene lookup returns CDR1 SGHDT and CDR2 YYEEEE. The ends were cut back, 4 bases at V and 2 bases at J, with 19 bases in the middle. This CDR3 reads CASSTPGSSEPYNEQFF. The CDR3 bases are TGTGCCAGCAGCACCCCCGGATCCAGCGAACCCTACAATGAGCAGTTCTTC.

The rearrangement uses TRBV6-1 and TRBJ2-7; TRBD1 aligns across 7 bases. Germline trimming cut 6 bases from V and 5 bases from J; bases unmatched to any gene: 7. CDR3 length: 13 amino acids. Per germline, CDR1 MNHNS and CDR2 SASEGT. CDR3 loop: CASSVDRDDEQYF. The CDR3 coding sequence is TGTGCCAGCAGCGTCGACAGGGACGACGAGCAGTACTTC.

CDR3 sequence reads: CASSRRFREAPRETQYF. The CDR3 bases are TGTGCCAGCAGCCGAAGGTTCCGGGAGGCCCCCAGGGAGACCCAGTACTTC. The chain has TRBV5-6 and TRBJ2-5; 7 bases match TRBD2. This CDR3 contains 17 residues. V shed 4 bases and J 5 bases; nucleotides not matched to a gene: 17. Germline CDR1 and CDR2: SGHDT and YYEEEE.

This clone was seen a single time. This rearrangement joins TRBV7-9 to TRBJ1-2; D call uncertain. The germline V and J ends were trimmed by 0 bases and 6 bases, with 14 bases remaining between them. Germline CDR1 reads SEHNR; CDR2 reads FQNEAQ (reference sequence). This CDR3 has 15 residues. Here the CDR3 DNA reads TGTGCCAGCAGCTTAGCCCCTCGGGATACGCATGGCTACACCTTC. As protein: CASSLAPRDTHGYTF.

The J gene is TRBJ1-5, the V gene TRBV15; no definite D call. In germline, CDR1 is LNHNV, CDR2 YYDKDF (reference sequence). The CDR3 contains 15 residues. Trimming shortened V by 0 bases and J by 2 bases, and 8 bases separated the two germline ends. Here the CDR3 DNA reads TGTGCCACCAGCAGAGATCGGGTGGGCAATCAGCCCCAGCATTTT. This gives the protein CATSRDRVGNQPQHF.

V is TRBV28 and J is TRBJ2-3, with D possibly matching TRBD2 (5 bases). Germline V lookup: CDR1 MDHEN, CDR2 SYDVKM. The CDR3 totals 12 residues. V was shortened by 6 bases and J by 5 bases, with 9 bases between the two germline ends. CDR3 sequence: CASSVGGDTQYF. The CDR3 nucleotides are TGTGCCAGCAGCGTTGGAGGAGATACGCAGTATTTT.

The chain combines TRBV19 with TRBJ1-5; possible D gene TRBD1, 6 bases. The CDR3 is 14 residues long. With 3 bases removed from V and 5 bases from J, the gap between germline ends came to 11 bases. The germline V gene encodes CDR1 LNHDA and CDR2 SQIVND (reference sequence). CDR3 DNA sequence: TGTGCCAGTAGTATCGGACAGATACATCAGCCCCAGCATTTT. It specifies CASSIGQIHQPQHF.

This chain connects TRBV4-1 to TRBJ1-1, with D tentatively TRBD1 (5 bases). V was trimmed by 4 bases and J by 4 bases, leaving 13 bases between them. This CDR3 contains 14 residues. Germline CDR1 MGHRA, CDR2 YSYEKL. The CDR3 bases are TGCGCCAGCAGCCCTCTAGCGGGGGGCACTGAAGCTTTCTTT. This sequence encodes CASSPLAGGTEAFF.

This chain joins TRBV5-1 and TRBJ2-1; 11 nucleotides line up with TRBD2. The V and J ends lost 5 bases and 4 bases, in that order; junction bases with no gene match: 8. This CDR3 spans 16 amino acids. Germline CDR1 and CDR2: SGHRS and YFSETQ. CDR3 nucleotides: TGCGCCAGCAGATCCCCCGGGACTAGCGGTTACAATGAGCAGTTCTTC. Amino acids: CASRSPGTSGYNEQFF. Full variable domain (rest looked up from reference TRBV5-1 and TRBJ2-1): KAGVTQTPRYLIKTRGQQVTLSCSPISGHRSVSWYQQTPGQGLQFLFEYFSETQRNKGNFPGRFSGRQFSNSRSEMNVSTLELGDSALYLCASRSPGTSGYNEQFFGPGTRLTVL.

This rearrangement joins TRBV15 to TRBJ2-6; TRBD1 might be the D (5 bases). The germline CDR1 and CDR2 sequences are LNHNV and YYDKDF (reference sequence). The ends were cut back, 5 bases at V and 2 bases at J, with 10 bases in the middle. The CDR3 extends over 15 amino acids. The CDR3 spells CATSAEDTGANVLTF. CDR3 sequence (DNA): TGTGCCACCAGCGCCGAGGACACTGGGGCCAACGTCCTGACTTTC.

This rearrangement joins TRBV7-6 to TRBJ2-3; possibly TRBD2 for D (5 bases). The CDR3 length is 14 residues. V lost 0 bases, J lost 6 bases, and 10 bases lay in between. Germline CDR1 and CDR2: SGHVS and FNYEAQ. The CDR3 DNA reads as TGTGCCAGCAGCTTAGCGAGCGGTAGGGATACGCAGTATTTT. Protein: CASSLASGRDTQYF.

The chain carries TRBV9 and TRBJ2-7, with 8 bases aligning to TRBD2. V dropped 4 bases and J dropped 1; count of bases not matched to a gene: 7. The V gene's germline CDR1 is SGDLS and CDR2 YYNGEE. The CDR3 loop spans 15 amino acids. CDR3 in amino acids: CASSPRASGSYEQYF. CDR3 DNA sequence: TGTGCCAGCAGCCCCCGGGCTAGCGGGTCCTACGAGCAGTACTTC.

The V call is TRBV13, the J call TRBJ2-2, with 10 bases that match TRBD2. Per germline, CDR1 PRHDT and CDR2 FYEKMQ (reference sequence). V gave up 1 base and J gave up 0 bases; unmatched junction bases: 8. The length of the CDR3 is 19 residues. The CDR3, as DNA: TGTGCCAGCAGCTTAGACAGGCTAGCGGGGGTTTCGAACACCGGGGAGCTGTTTTTT. Translating gives CASSLDRLAGVSNTGELFF.

The rearrangement joins TRBV6-1 to TRBJ2-7; maybe TRBD1 (5 bases). Germline V lookup: CDR1 MNHNS, CDR2 SASEGT. V was clipped by 3 bases and J by 0 bases, with 21 bases between them. The length of the CDR3 is 18 residues. The CDR3 here is CASSDETARHTFSYEQYF. The CDR3 DNA reads TGTGCCAGCAGTGACGAGACAGCCCGCCATACTTTCTCCTACGAGCAGTACTTC.

The CDR3 here is CASSRRTSGGLRDNEQFF. Here the CDR3 DNA reads TGTGCCAGCAGCCGCCGGACTAGCGGGGGCCTCAGGGACAATGAGCAGTTCTTC. The V gene is TRBV11-2, the J gene TRBJ2-1; 13 bases agree with TRBD2. The CDR3 spans 18 residues. V trimming: 5 bases; J trimming: 5 bases; junction bases outside the gene matches: 12. Germline V lookup: CDR1 SGHAT, CDR2 FQNNGV.

As concerns this clone: Compared with germline, one end of the junction differs, possibly owing to a read error. The chain joins TRBV9 to TRBJ1-2; no clear D gene. The CDR3 totals 9 residues. Germline V CDR1 and CDR2: SGDLS, YYNGEE. This CDR3 is CASRPAEIF. The DNA for the CDR3 is TGTGCCAGCAGGCCCGCGGAAATCTTC.

The chain joins TRBV6-5 to TRBJ2-1, with 10 nucleotides matching TRBD2. The germline gives CDR1 MNHEY, CDR2 SVGAGI. V shed 0 bases, J shed 13 bases, and the junction held 9 bases outside the gene matches. CDR3 length: 15 residues. In DNA, the CDR3 is TGTGCCAGCAGTTACTCGTTTCTAGCGGGAGAGGCCCAGTTCTTC. It codes for CASSYSFLAGEAQFF.

The chain has TRBV27 and TRBJ1-1, with D tentatively TRBD1 (5 bases). The CDR3 sequence is 14 residues long. Per germline, CDR1 MNHEY and CDR2 SMNVEV (reference sequence). V was cut by 6 bases and J by 6 bases, with 17 bases left in between. The CDR3 DNA sequence: TGTGCCAGCAGCCTGAACAGGCCCTGGGCTGAAGCTTTCTTT. Translating it yields CASSLNRPWAEAFF.

The rearrangement links TRBV5-6 to TRBJ2-2, with 10 bases matching TRBD2. The germline gives CDR1 SGHDT, CDR2 YYEEEE. V lost 2 bases to trimming and J lost 7 bases; unmatched junction nucleotides: 5. The CDR3 length is 15 residues. The CDR3 sequence: CASSFHRLAGGELFF. DNA for the CDR3: TGTGCCAGCAGCTTTCACAGACTAGCGGGCGGGGAGCTGTTTTTT.

The sample holds one count of this clone. J is TRBJ1-2 and V is TRBV10-3; 10 bases line up with TRBD1. The CDR3 extends over 16 amino acids. V shed 2 bases, J shed 7 bases, and the junction held 10 bases outside the gene matches. Germline-derived CDR1 and CDR2 are ENHRY and SYGVKD. As DNA, the CDR3 is TGTGCCATCAGTGAGCGGGGGGGGACAGGGGCTACTGGCTACACCTTC. Its translation is CAISERGGTGATGYTF.

The chain has TRBV19 and TRBJ2-7; tentative D call: TRBD2 (5 bases). With 3 bases removed from V and 7 bases from J, the gap between germline ends came to 13 bases. The CDR3 totals 13 residues. Germline V gene data show CDR1 as LNHDA and CDR2 as SQIVND (reference sequence). Here the CDR3 DNA reads TGTGCCAGTAGTATCGGAGGTTCGGGGGAGCAGTACTTC. Its translation: CASSIGGSGEQYF.

The chain links TRBV9 to TRBJ2-7; 10 bases fit TRBD1. The CDR3 sequence is 14 residues long. From germline, CDR1 is SGDLS and CDR2 YYNGEE. V shed 4 bases and J 5 bases; nucleotides not matched to a gene: 6. CDR3 nucleotides: TGTGCCAGCAGCTTTGCCGGGACAGGGGACGAGCAGTACTTC. Translated, it gives CASSFAGTGDEQYF.